The 30 T cell receptor beta chains in this list originate from one sample, sequenced in a study of spatial heterogeneity in lung cancer. The time point here: sample taken at primary tumor resection. MiXCR, run by TCRdb on the 5' RACE reads, gives a single entry per CDR3 protein. Among several hundred distinct CDR3 sequences, around half were seen once, and the ten largest hold about 24%. Sequencing was performed on normal lung tissue next to the tumor, taken at surgery. These receptors all come from a female donor with early-stage non-small cell lung cancer.

This clonotype came up a few times. The library was prepared for alpha chains; this beta chain is a stray read, so its frequency means little. V gene TRBV12-3 or TRBV12-4 combines with J gene TRBJ2-2, with D tentatively TRBD2 (6 bases). CDR3 size: 13 residues. V was shortened by 3 bases and J by 11 bases, with 13 bases between the two germline ends. The CDR3 protein is CASSFSLGGELFF. In DNA, the CDR3 is TGTGCCAGCAGTTTTTCCTTGGGGGGTGAGCTGTTTTTT.

This clonotype has just a few counts. In a library made to pick up alpha chains, this beta chain is a stray read with a size that means little. This chain uses TRBV2 with TRBJ2-1; D gene ambiguous. The ends were cut back, 3 bases at V and 2 bases at J, with 5 bases in the middle. The germline gives CDR1 SNHLY, CDR2 FYNNEI. The CDR3 spans 13 residues. CDR3 protein: CASSDGPYNEQFF. The CDR3 nucleotides are TGTGCCAGCAGTGACGGTCCCTACAATGAGCAGTTCTTC.

Notes on this clonotype: Since the library was made to target alpha chains, this beta chain is a stray read and its abundance is not meaningful. The gene calls are TRBV19 and TRBJ2-4, with D perhaps TRBD1 (6 bases). V lost 5 bases to trimming and J lost 1 base, with 6 bases between them. CDR1 is LNHDA, CDR2 SQIVND, per germline (reference sequence). The CDR3 loop spans 13 amino acids. The CDR3 sequence: CASSQGAKNIQYF. The CDR3 DNA sequence: TGTGCCAGTAGTCAGGGGGCCAAAAACATTCAGTACTTC.

This clonotype was counted only a few times. This beta chain is off target for a library built for alpha chains, so its abundance means little. CDR3 bases: TGCAGTGCTTCCCCGGCGGGGTTAGCGGGGGTTGTGCAGTATTTT. It encodes CSASPAGLAGVVQYF. The chain employs TRBV20-1 and TRBJ2-3, with TRBD2 identical over 9 bases. V was pared by 5 bases and J by 11 bases, with 17 bases of the junction left unmatched. CDR1 and CDR2 from the germline V gene are DFQATT and SNEGSKA (reference sequence). The CDR3 has 15 residues.

In this sample, this clonotype turned up a few times. A library prepared for alpha chains yielded this beta chain as an off-target read; its size is of little meaning. The chain links TRBV3-1 to TRBJ2-2; D ambiguous. Deletions cut 4 bases from V and 10 bases from J, with 16 bases between. The CDR3 covers 14 residues. CDR1 and CDR2 (germline): LGHDT, YNNKEL (reference sequence). The CDR3 DNA is TGTGCCAGCAGCCCATCCCTGCCCCAGGAGGAGCTGTTTTTT. Encoded protein: CASSPSLPQEELFF.

Details on this clonotype: This beta chain turned up in a library designed for alpha chains; as an off-target read, its abundance says little. The gene calls are TRBV3-1 and TRBJ2-4; unclear D gene. Trimming removed 5 bases from V and 0 bases from J, with 11 bases in between. This CDR3 comprises 15 residues. In germline, CDR1 is LGHDT, CDR2 YNNKEL (reference sequence). CDR3 coding DNA: TGTGCCAGCAGCGCCGAAGTGCTAGCCAAAAACATTCAGTACTTC. Encoded protein: CASSAEVLAKNIQYF.

This clonotype has just a few counts. Little can be read into the size of this beta chain, an off-target read in a library designed for alpha chains. The chain uses TRBV5-4 and TRBJ2-7; D is undetermined. In germline, CDR1 is SGHNT, CDR2 YYREEE (reference sequence). V was pared by 1 base and J by 0 bases, with 8 bases between. The CDR3 totals 14 residues. CDR3 sequence reads: CASSLQGSSYEQYF. CDR3 coding DNA: TGTGCCAGCAGCTTGCAAGGGTCCTCCTACGAGCAGTACTTC. Complete variable domain (other parts from reference TRBV5-4 and TRBJ2-7): ETGVTQSPTHLIKTRGQQVTLRCSSQSGHNTVSWYQQALGQGPQFIFQYYREEENGRGNFPPRFSGLQFPNYSSELNVNALELDDSALYLCASSLQGSSYEQYFGPGTRLTVT.

As for this clonotype: Because the library targeted alpha chains, this beta chain is an off-target read whose size means little. The chain employs TRBV24-1 and TRBJ2-3; D is undetermined. This CDR3 has 14 residues. V was clipped by 3 bases and J by 4 bases, with 10 bases between them. The germline gives CDR1 KGHDR, CDR2 SFDVKD. This CDR3 reads CATSDGLPPDTQYF. DNA for the CDR3: TGTGCCACCAGTGATGGGCTACCCCCAGATACGCAGTATTTT.

Notes on this clonotype: This beta chain turned up in a library designed for alpha chains; as an off-target read, its abundance says little. This chain joins TRBV7-2 and TRBJ2-1, with D unclear. This CDR3 contains 12 residues. Germline lookup yields CDR1 SGHTA and CDR2 FQGNSA. V lost 7 bases to trimming and J lost 6 bases, with 10 bases between them. CDR3 nucleotides: TGTGCCAGCAACCTGCCCCGCAATGAGCAGTTCTTC. This codes for CASNLPRNEQFF.

This clonotype is labeled hyperexpanded. This beta chain lies outside the target of a library built for alpha chains; its clone size means little. V is TRBV7-3 and J is TRBJ1-1; unclear D gene. The CDR3 has 13 amino acids. V was trimmed by 3 bases and J by 1 base, leaving 6 bases between them. The germline V gene encodes CDR1 SGHTA and CDR2 FQGTGA. CDR3 protein: CASSFSGNTEAFF. DNA for the CDR3: TGTGCCAGCAGCTTTTCTGGGAACACTGAAGCTTTCTTT.

This clonotype has more than one count but fewer than ten. A library made for alpha chains picked up this beta chain off target, so its size means little. The gene calls are TRBV6-2 or TRBV6-3 and TRBJ2-2; the D gene is possibly TRBD2 (6 bases). The CDR3 is 14 amino acids. Between the trimmed V and J ends, which lost 5 bases and 4 bases, there was a span of 11 bases. Germline V gives CDR1 MNHEY, CDR2 SVGEGT. The CDR3 DNA sequence: TGTGCCAGCAGTCGAATGGGAGGCACCGGGGAGCTGTTTTTT. Its protein product is CASSRMGGTGELFF.

This clonotype came up a few times. The size of this beta chain means little, since it is a stray read in a library made for alpha chains. The CDR3 DNA sequence: TGCAGTGCTAGAGTGTCGCAGGGGCCCTTCACTGAAGCTTTCTTT. It yields the protein CSARVSQGPFTEAFF. The chain has TRBV20-1 and TRBJ1-1; possible D gene TRBD1, 6 bases. Trimming cost V 1 base and J 4 bases, with 16 bases left between them. CDR1 DFQATT and CDR2 SNEGSKA come from the germline V gene (reference sequence). The CDR3 has 15 residues.

Judged by abundance, this clonotype is hyperexpanded. The library was prepared for alpha chains; this beta chain is a stray read, so its frequency means little. The chain joins TRBV5-6 to TRBJ1-2; the D is unclear. Between the trimmed V and J ends, which lost 4 bases and 2 bases, there was a span of 6 bases. Germline loops: CDR1 SGHDT, CDR2 YYEEEE. There are 12 residues in the CDR3. The CDR3 loop is CASSPSNYGYTF. Here the CDR3 DNA reads TGTGCCAGCAGCCCCTCCAACTATGGCTACACCTTC.

Points on this clonotype: This beta chain is off target for a library built for alpha chains, so its abundance means little. This rearrangement joins TRBV28 to TRBJ1-2; 8 nucleotides agree with TRBD1. After removal of 9 bases from V and 5 bases from J, the junction contained 5 bases not matched to a gene. Germline V CDR1 and CDR2: MDHEN, SYDVKM. The CDR3 loop spans 12 amino acids. The CDR3 DNA is TGTGCCAGTAAACAGGGGGATTATGGCTACACCTTC. Translation: CASKQGDYGYTF.

Details on this clonotype: A library made for alpha chains picked up this beta chain off target, so its size means little. This chain uses TRBV28 with TRBJ1-5; D is undetermined. V lost 5 bases, J lost 9 bases, and 23 bases lay in between. Germline-derived CDR1 and CDR2 are MDHEN and SYDVKM. The CDR3 contains 16 residues. The CDR3 nucleotides read TGTGCCAGCAGTCCGAACCGATGGACGGAGGATGGGCCCCAGCATTTT. As protein: CASSPNRWTEDGPQHF.

This clonotype turned up a few times. For a library built for alpha chains, this beta chain is a stray read; little rests on its size. The CDR3 reads CASSFSGEQFF. The CDR3 DNA reads as TGTGCCAGCAGTTTTTCCGGCGAGCAGTTCTTC. The V gene is TRBV12-3 or TRBV12-4, the J gene TRBJ2-1, with no clear D. The CDR3 loop spans 11 amino acids. The V end lost 3 bases, the J end lost 10 bases, and 7 bases lay between the germline ends.

A remark on this clonotype: This beta chain is off target for a library built for alpha chains, so its abundance means little. The genes are TRBV6-6 and TRBJ2-6; TRBD1 agrees at 8 bases. CDR3 size: 16 residues. Germline trimming cut 9 bases from V and 4 bases from J; bases unmatched to any gene: 11. CDR1 and CDR2 (germline): MNHNY, SVGAGI (reference sequence). DNA of the CDR3: TGTGCCAGTACCGGGACAGGCTGGTTAGGGGCCAACGTCCTGACTTTC. Protein product: CASTGTGWLGANVLTF.

A remark on this clonotype: This beta chain is an unintended read in a library built for alpha chains; its size means little. The V gene is TRBV28, the J gene TRBJ2-7, with 9 bases matching TRBD1. In germline, CDR1 is MDHEN, CDR2 SYDVKM. The length of the CDR3 is 15 residues. After removal of 6 bases from V and 1 base from J, the junction contained 7 bases not matched to a gene. The CDR3 DNA follows: TGTGCCAGCAGCTTGGTAGGGACAGGGTCCTACGAGCAGTACTTC. Translating gives CASSLVGTGSYEQYF.

A note on this clonotype: The library was built for alpha chains, so this beta chain is an off-target read and its size means little. The chain links TRBV15 to TRBJ2-1; D call uncertain. CDR3 length: 15 residues. Per germline, CDR1 LNHNV and CDR2 YYDKDF (reference sequence). V was trimmed by 2 bases and J by 5 bases, leaving 13 bases between them. The CDR3 DNA reads TGTGCCACCAGCAGACGTCGCGGACGTGACAATGAGCAGTTCTTC. It codes for CATSRRRGRDNEQFF.

Concerning this clonotype itself: This beta chain is an off-target read within a library intended for alpha chains, so its frequency means little. The rearrangement uses TRBV5-1 and TRBJ2-1; D is undetermined. The germline gives CDR1 SGHRS, CDR2 YFSETQ. The CDR3 extends over 14 amino acids. V was trimmed by 1 base and J by 5 bases, leaving 10 bases between them. For the CDR3, the DNA is TGCGCCAGCAGCTTGTGGGTGGGCCACAATGAGCAGTTCTTC. It codes for CASSLWVGHNEQFF. The whole variable domain, remainder taken from reference TRBV5-1 and TRBJ2-1, is KAGVTQTPRYLIKTRGQQVTLSCSPISGHRSVSWYQQTPGQGLQFLFEYFSETQRNKGNFPGRFSGRQFSNSRSEMNVSTLELGDSALYLCASSLWVGHNEQFFGPGTRLTVL.

As for this clonotype: In a library made to pick up alpha chains, this beta chain is a stray read with a size that means little. The genes are TRBV11-3 and TRBJ1-1; D is uncertain. Germline-derived CDR1 and CDR2 are SGHNT and YENEEA. V was trimmed by 0 bases and J by 11 bases, leaving 16 bases between them. This CDR3 has 14 residues. CDR3 sequence: CASSLDLGSMEAFF. The CDR3 coding sequence is TGTGCCAGCAGCTTAGACCTCGGCTCTATGGAGGCTTTCTTT.

A few counts support this clonotype. This beta chain is a stray read from a library made for alpha chains; its abundance is not meaningful. The rearrangement uses TRBV23-1 and TRBJ2-6; D not resolved. TRBV23-1 is classed as an ORF, of uncertain function. V gave up 3 bases and J gave up 0 bases, with 9 bases separating them. The CDR3 is made up of 16 amino acids. This CDR3 reads CASSQNLGSGANVLTF. CDR3 bases: TGCGCCAGCAGTCAGAACCTAGGCTCTGGGGCCAACGTCCTGACTTTC.

This clonotype showed up just a few times. The library was built for alpha chains, so this beta chain is an off-target read and its size means little. The V call is TRBV20-1, the J call TRBJ2-7; D not certain. V was trimmed by 5 bases and J by 7 bases, leaving 9 bases between them. The germline CDR1 and CDR2 sequences are DFQATT and SNEGSKA (reference sequence). CDR3 size: 10 residues. Written as DNA, the CDR3 is TGCAGTGCTCCCGACACGGAGCAGTACTTC. Translating gives CSAPDTEQYF.

About this clonotype: The library was prepared for alpha chains; this beta chain is a stray read, so its frequency means little. This chain joins TRBV12-5 and TRBJ2-1; 8 bases line up with TRBD2. Germline CDR1 reads LGHNT; CDR2 reads FRNRAP. The length of the CDR3 is 15 residues. The V and J ends lost 0 bases and 8 bases, in that order; junction bases with no gene match: 6. The CDR3, as DNA: TGTGCTAGTGGTTTGGTAGCGGGAGCTTTCTATGAGCAGTTCTTC. Translation gives CASGLVAGAFYEQFF.

A note on this clonotype: This beta chain turned up in a library designed for alpha chains; as an off-target read, its abundance says little. This chain connects TRBV28 to TRBJ2-7, with a weak D call TRBD1 (5 bases). V was cut by 6 bases and J by 3 bases, with 12 bases left in between. The CDR3 contains 13 residues. Germline lookup yields CDR1 MDHEN and CDR2 SYDVKM. The DNA of the CDR3 is TGTGCCAGCAGCCTAAGGGGATACTACGAGCAGTACTTC. Its protein is CASSLRGYYEQYF.

As to this clonotype: Since it is a stray read in a library aimed at alpha chains, this beta chain has a size that is not meaningful. The chain recombines TRBV14 with TRBJ2-7, with D unclear. This CDR3 has 13 amino acids. CDR1 and CDR2 (germline): SGHDN, FVKESK. V dropped 3 bases and J dropped 4 bases, with 10 bases sitting between them. CDR3 sequence (DNA): TGTGCCAGCAGCCACCTGGATGGATACGAGCAGTACTTC. Translated: CASSHLDGYEQYF.

As regards this clonotype: Relative to the germline gene, one junction end is altered; a read error may explain this. A library prepared for alpha chains yielded this beta chain as an off-target read; its size is of little meaning. The J gene is TRBJ2-5, the V gene TRBV5-1; 10 bases match TRBD2. The CDR3 sequence is 17 residues long. CDR1 and CDR2 from the germline V gene are SGHRS and YFSETQ. The CDR3 DNA follows: TGTGCCAGCAGCTTGTCACCTAGCGGGAGCGCTCAAGAGACCCAGTACTTC. Its translation: CASSLSPSGSAQETQYF.

This clonotype counts as hyperexpanded. This beta chain appears as a stray read in a library generated for alpha chains; its size is not informative. The genes are TRBV11-2 and TRBJ2-1; TRBD2 matches at 13 bases. CDR1 SGHAT and CDR2 FQNNGV come from the germline V gene. The V segment lost 5 bases and the J segment 8 bases; nucleotides outside the gene matches: 9. The CDR3 consists of 16 residues. The chain's CDR3 is CASSTLGLAGVDEQFF. CDR3 DNA: TGTGCCAGCAGCACTCTCGGACTAGCGGGAGTGGATGAGCAGTTCTTC.

Only a few counts were recorded for this clonotype. In a library made to pick up alpha chains, this beta chain is a stray read with a size that means little. The chain has TRBV7-8 and TRBJ2-7; 10 bases are a match to TRBD2. This CDR3 contains 15 residues. V lost 5 bases, J lost 1 base, and 5 bases stayed unmatched. Germline CDR1 and CDR2: SGHVS and FQNEAQ. The DNA of the CDR3 is TGTGCCAGCAGCCTTAGCGGGGGGCCGTCCTACGAGCAGTACTTC. This sequence encodes CASSLSGGPSYEQYF.

On this clonotype itself: Because this beta chain is a stray read in a library intended to capture alpha chains, its abundance should not be given much weight. This chain uses TRBV7-9 with TRBJ2-2; D is unresolved. Germline assignment: CDR1 SEHNR and CDR2 FQNEAQ (reference sequence). V was trimmed by 2 bases and J by 6 bases, leaving 13 bases between them. The CDR3 contains 15 residues. CDR3 nucleotide sequence: TGTGCCAGCAGCTTAACGTCACCCACTGCCGGGGAGCTGTTTTTT. It specifies CASSLTSPTAGELFF.